The T cell receptor beta chain described here comes from a study of blood T cell repertoires in COVID-19. Across the study: From T cells, B-cell-depleted T cells, or PBMCs came the material, which was cDNA or gDNA.

Trimming left V 7 bases short and J 0 bases short, with 14 bases between. Germline V gene data show CDR1 as SEHNR and CDR2 as FQNEAQ (reference sequence). The CDR3 is 15 amino acids. Methods used by the authors: Amplifying reference gene primers gave estimates of nucleated cell counts. The protocol was immunoSEQ multiplex PCR, while the TCRdb copy is restricted to in-frame clones and leaves out a portion. V and J calls and clone size follow that table, whereas D and trimming were derived from the DNA. The sample shows about 160,000 clones, 65% to 90% of them seen only once. This receptor was taken from a man between 70 and 80 years old with acute or convalescent COVID-19. The chain is built from TRBV7-9 and TRBJ2-3; D is possibly TRBD2 (6 bases). The sequenced sample was peripheral blood. CDR3 bases: TGTGCCAGCACTCTTAGCGGTACTAGCACAGATACGCAGTATTTT. As protein: CASTLSGTSTDTQYF. The full variable domain, with the rest looked up from reference TRBV7-9 and TRBJ2-3, is DTGVSQNPRHKITKRGQNVTFRCDPISEHNRLYWYRQTLGQGPEFLTYFQNEAQLEKSRLLSDRFSAERPKGSFSTLEIQRTEQGDSAMYLCASTLSGTSTDTQYFGPGTRLTVL.